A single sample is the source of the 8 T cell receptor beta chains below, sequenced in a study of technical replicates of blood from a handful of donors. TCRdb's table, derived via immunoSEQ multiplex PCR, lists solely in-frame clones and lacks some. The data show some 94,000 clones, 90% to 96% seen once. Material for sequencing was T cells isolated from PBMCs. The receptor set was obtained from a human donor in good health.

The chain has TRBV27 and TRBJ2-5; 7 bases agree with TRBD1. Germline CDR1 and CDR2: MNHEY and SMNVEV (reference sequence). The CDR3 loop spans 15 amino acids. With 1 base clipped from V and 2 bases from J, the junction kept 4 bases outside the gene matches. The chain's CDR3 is CASSLLMTGQETQYF. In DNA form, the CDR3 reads TGTGCCAGCAGTTTATTGATGACAGGGCAAGAGACCCAGTACTTC.

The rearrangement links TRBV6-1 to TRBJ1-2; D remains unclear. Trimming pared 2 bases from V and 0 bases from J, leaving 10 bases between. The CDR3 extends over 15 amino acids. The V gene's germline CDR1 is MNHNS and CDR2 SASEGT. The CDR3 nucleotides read TGTGCCAGCAGTGAATTCAGCGATTCTAACTATGGCTACACCTTC. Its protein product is CASSEFSDSNYGYTF.

The CDR3 loop reads CASTPGWAVYNEQFF. The CDR3, as DNA: TGTGCCAGCACCCCCGGCTGGGCAGTCTACAATGAGCAGTTCTTC. This chain joins TRBV5-6 and TRBJ2-1, with unresolved D. Per the germline V gene, CDR1 is SGHDT and CDR2 is YYEEEE. The CDR3 loop spans 15 amino acids. Deletions cut 6 bases from V and 3 bases from J, with 16 bases between.

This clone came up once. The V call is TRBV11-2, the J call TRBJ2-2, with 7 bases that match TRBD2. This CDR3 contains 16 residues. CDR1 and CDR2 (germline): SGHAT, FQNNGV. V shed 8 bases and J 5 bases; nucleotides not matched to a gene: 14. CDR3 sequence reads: CASRGGGSLNTGELFF. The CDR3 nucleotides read TGTGCCAGCCGTGGGGGGGGGTCGCTCAATACCGGGGAGCTGTTTTTT.

CDR3 in amino acids: CASSQYTSGRISGELFF. CDR3 sequence (DNA): TGCGCCAGCAGCCAATATACTAGCGGCCGAATATCCGGGGAGCTGTTTTTT. The V gene is TRBV4-1, the J gene TRBJ2-2, with TRBD2 matching 8 bases. CDR3 size: 17 residues. Trimming removed 2 bases from V and 6 bases from J; junction bases left unmatched: 11. CDR1 and CDR2 (germline): MGHRA, YSYEKL.

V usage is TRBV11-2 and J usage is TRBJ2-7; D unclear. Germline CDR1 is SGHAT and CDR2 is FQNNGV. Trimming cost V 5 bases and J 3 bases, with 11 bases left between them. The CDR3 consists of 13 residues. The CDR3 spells CASSPGLGYEQYF. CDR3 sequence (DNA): TGTGCCAGCAGCCCCGGGTTAGGCTACGAGCAGTACTTC.

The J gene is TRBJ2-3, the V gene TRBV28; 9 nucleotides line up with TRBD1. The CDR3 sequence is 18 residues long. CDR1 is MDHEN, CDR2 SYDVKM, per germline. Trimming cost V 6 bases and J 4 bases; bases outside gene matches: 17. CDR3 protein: CASRESSGGQGHPDTQYF. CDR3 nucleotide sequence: TGTGCCAGCAGAGAATCCAGTGGGGGACAGGGCCATCCAGATACGCAGTATTTT.

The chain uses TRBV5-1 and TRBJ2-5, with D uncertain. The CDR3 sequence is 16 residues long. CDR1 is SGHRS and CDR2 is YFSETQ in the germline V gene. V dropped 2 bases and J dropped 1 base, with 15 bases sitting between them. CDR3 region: CASSFGEIPLQETQYF. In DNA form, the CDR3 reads TGCGCCAGCAGCTTTGGAGAAATACCTCTCCAAGAGACCCAGTACTTC. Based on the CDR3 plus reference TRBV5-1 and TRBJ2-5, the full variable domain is KAGVTQTPRYLIKTRGQQVTLSCSPISGHRSVSWYQQTPGQGLQFLFEYFSETQRNKGNFPGRFSGRQFSNSRSEMNVSTLELGDSALYLCASSFGEIPLQETQYFGPGTRLLVL.